This TCR beta chain originates from a study of a mutant IDH1 vaccine in newly diagnosed glioma. Study-wide points: Among all patients, vaccine-induced immune responses occurred in 85% to 95%.

Time point here: week 47, end of study. The vaccine gave 300 ug of a 20-mer mutant IDH1 peptide subcutaneously per dose. A remark on this clone: Its matching antigen is unknown.

Only in-frame clones appear in the TCRdb table, and some are missing; sequencing was by immunoSEQ multiplex PCR. Of roughly 86,000 clones listed, 89% are singletons. In germline, CDR1 is SGHDN, CDR2 FVKESK. The CDR3 length is 14 residues. Trimming took 0 bases from V and 5 from J, leaving 8 bases between them. This rearrangement joins TRBV14 to TRBJ2-1, with a weak D call TRBD2 (5 bases). The source is a woman aged 45-65 years with glioma. Sequenced material: PBMCs, taken from a glioma patient whose treatment included an IDH1 peptide vaccine. CDR3 nucleotides: TGTGCCAGCAGCCAAGACACCGGGAACAATGAGCAGTTCTTC. Translation gives CASSQDTGNNEQFF.